Each of the 20 T cell receptor beta chains below was sequenced from the same sample in a study of blood T cell repertoires in COVID-19. The repertoire was sequenced with immunoSEQ multiplex PCR; TCRdb's copy has only in-frame clones and lacks some. This table has about 140,000 clones, 60% to 85% appearing once. Sequenced sample: peripheral blood. All receptors come from a man in his fifties with acute or convalescent COVID-19.

This chain uses TRBV9 with TRBJ1-4; possible D gene TRBD1, 5 bases. This CDR3 contains 14 residues. The V gene's germline CDR1 is SGDLS and CDR2 YYNGEE. Trimming removed 0 bases from V and 7 bases from J, with 10 bases in between. The CDR3 nucleotides are TGTGCCAGCAGCGTAGCAGGAGGGACTGAAAAACTGTTTTTT. Its protein is CASSVAGGTEKLFF.

This clone has only one observation. This rearrangement joins TRBV3-1 (or the pseudogene TRBV3-2) to TRBJ2-5, with D possibly TRBD1 on 5 matching bases. Germline V CDR1 and CDR2: LGHDT, YNNKEL (reference sequence). Deletions cut 4 bases from V and 2 bases from J, with 14 bases between. This CDR3 is 15 amino acids long. Here the CDR3 reads CASSPTDSIQETQYF. The DNA for the CDR3 is TGTGCCAGCAGCCCGACAGATTCGATTCAAGAGACCCAGTACTTC.

This clone was seen a handful of times. The V gene is TRBV12-3 or TRBV12-4, the J gene TRBJ2-2; tentatively, D is TRBD1 (6 bases). The germline V and J ends were trimmed by 9 bases and 4 bases, with 12 bases remaining between them. This CDR3 spans 13 amino acids. CDR3 nucleotides: TGTGCCAGTGGACAGATCTTCACCGGGGAGCTGTTTTTT. Amino acid sequence: CASGQIFTGELFF.

This clone was recorded once. The genes are TRBV12-3 or TRBV12-4 and TRBJ2-5; D is possibly TRBD2 (5 bases). V was shortened by 5 bases and J by 2 bases, with 9 bases between the two germline ends. CDR3 size: 13 residues. The CDR3 bases are TGTGCCAGCAGTGTACTAGGACAAGAGACCCAGTACTTC. Translating gives CASSVLGQETQYF.

This clone was recorded only once. The rearrangement uses TRBV14 and TRBJ1-3, with no clear D. V dropped 4 bases and J dropped 0 bases, with 7 bases sitting between them. The V gene's germline CDR1 is SGHDN and CDR2 FVKESK. The CDR3 extends over 14 amino acids. The CDR3 sequence: CASSPWSSGNTIYF. CDR3 nucleotides: TGTGCCAGCAGCCCATGGAGCTCTGGAAACACCATATATTTT.

This clone was picked up one time. The V and J genes are TRBV15 and TRBJ2-6; perhaps TRBD2 as D (6 bases). This CDR3 spans 16 amino acids. The V and J ends lost 0 bases and 2 bases respectively, with 8 bases between them. Germline assignment: CDR1 LNHNV and CDR2 YYDKDF (reference sequence). CDR3 region: CATSREGGTGANVLTF. CDR3 nucleotides: TGTGCCACCAGCAGAGAAGGCGGGACTGGGGCCAACGTCCTGACTTTC.

The chain is built from TRBV10-1 and TRBJ1-1, with 10 positions matching TRBD1. CDR3 size: 17 residues. The V segment lost 3 bases and the J segment 0 bases; nucleotides outside the gene matches: 7. Germline V lookup: CDR1 WNHNN, CDR2 SYGVQD (reference sequence). The CDR3 protein is CASSDSLTGGLNTEAFF. The CDR3 DNA reads TGCGCCAGCAGTGATTCCTTGACAGGGGGCCTGAACACTGAAGCTTTCTTT.

In its sample, this clone was seen a few times. The chain recombines TRBV6-4 with TRBJ1-2, with 7 bases lining up with TRBD1. CDR1 and CDR2 from the germline V gene are MRHNA and SNTAGT. V lost 5 bases, J lost 2 bases, and 5 bases stayed unmatched. This CDR3 has 14 amino acids. In nucleotides, the CDR3 is TGTGCCAGCAGTCTTTCGGGACAGAACTATGGCTACACCTTC. Its protein product is CASSLSGQNYGYTF.

This clone was detected only once. This chain joins TRBV28 and TRBJ1-5, with 9 nucleotides matching TRBD1. The germline gives CDR1 MDHEN, CDR2 SYDVKM. The CDR3 loop spans 15 amino acids. The V and J ends lost 7 bases and 5 bases, in that order; junction bases with no gene match: 9. CDR3 amino acids: CASNGDREGDQPQHF. CDR3 DNA: TGTGCCAGCAACGGGGACAGGGAAGGGGATCAGCCCCAGCATTTT.

In this sample, this clone turned up a few times. V and J are TRBV6-2 or TRBV6-3 and TRBJ2-5; TRBD2 matches 8 bases. The CDR3 loop spans 15 amino acids. CDR1 MNHEY and CDR2 SVGEGT come from the germline V gene. Trimming cost V 5 bases and J 4 bases; bases outside gene matches: 9. The CDR3 protein is CASSPGTSLRETQYF. The CDR3 DNA sequence: TGTGCCAGCAGTCCGGGGACTAGTCTTAGAGAGACCCAGTACTTC.

The chain joins TRBV4-1 to TRBJ1-1; no clear D. Deletions cut 1 base from V and 0 bases from J, with 12 bases between. Germline loops: CDR1 MGHRA, CDR2 YSYEKL. The CDR3 is 16 amino acids. DNA of the CDR3: TGCGCCAGCAGCCAAGCGCTAATGAGGGTGAACACTGAAGCTTTCTTT. Its translation is CASSQALMRVNTEAFF.

Only a few counts were recorded for this clone. For the CDR3, the DNA is TGTGCCAGCAGTGAACTAGGAGACACTGAAGCTTTCTTT. This gives the protein CASSELGDTEAFF. The chain links TRBV6-1 to TRBJ1-1, with D hard to call. V was shortened by 2 bases and J by 3 bases, with 7 bases between the two germline ends. CDR3 length: 13 residues. Germline CDR1 and CDR2: MNHNS and SASEGT.

The chain joins TRBV30 to TRBJ2-7; TRBD1 matches 9 bases. The CDR3 sequence is 15 residues long. With V trimmed by 0 bases and J by 5 bases, 8 bases remained unmatched. Germline assignment: CDR1 GTSNPN and CDR2 SVGIG (reference sequence). The CDR3 DNA is TGTGCCTGGAGTGTGGAGACAGGGGGTTGGGACGAGCAGTACGTC. This codes for CAWSVETGGWDEQYV.

V usage is TRBV27 and J usage is TRBJ2-7, with TRBD1 matching 7 bases. CDR1 is MNHEY and CDR2 is SMNVEV in the germline V gene (reference sequence). The CDR3 runs to 13 residues. Unmatched junction bases numbered 1, after V lost 2 bases and J lost 3 bases. The CDR3 DNA reads as TGTGCCAGCAGTTTAAGGACAGGCTACGAGCAGTACTTC. Translation: CASSLRTGYEQYF.

This chain uses TRBV5-1 with TRBJ2-5; 7 bases agree with TRBD2. V gave up 3 bases and J gave up 3 bases; unmatched junction bases: 5. Germline V CDR1 and CDR2: SGHRS, YFSETQ. This CDR3 has 14 amino acids. The CDR3 region is CASSWRLAEETQYF. DNA of the CDR3: TGCGCCAGCAGCTGGAGGCTAGCGGAAGAGACCCAGTACTTC.

The chain carries TRBV5-1 and TRBJ1-3; TRBD1 matches 9 bases. This CDR3 spans 15 amino acids. Germline V CDR1 and CDR2: SGHRS, YFSETQ. V gave up 3 bases and J gave up 4 bases; unmatched junction bases: 5. The CDR3 bases are TGCGCCAGCAGCTCCGGGACAGGGCCAGGAAACACCATATATTTT. Its protein is CASSSGTGPGNTIYF.

The chain joins TRBV7-7 to TRBJ2-2; D perhaps matches TRBD1 (6 bases). This CDR3 has 14 amino acids. Trimming pared 4 bases from V and 5 bases from J, leaving 11 bases between. Germline-derived CDR1 and CDR2 are SSHAT and FNYEAQ (reference sequence). The CDR3 sequence is CASSWDIGTGELFF. The CDR3 nucleotides read TGTGCCAGCAGCTGGGACATAGGGACCGGGGAGCTGTTTTTT.

The chain carries TRBV2 and TRBJ2-7, with 8 bases fitting TRBD2. Trimming took 6 bases from V and 3 from J; bases not matched to a gene: 7. CDR3 length: 14 residues. Germline CDR1 reads SNHLY; CDR2 reads FYNNEI. The CDR3 here is CASSRGLGGYEQYF. The DNA of the CDR3 is TGTGCCAGCAGCCGGGGACTAGGGGGCTACGAGCAGTACTTC.

This sequence joins TRBV21-1 and TRBJ2-2; the tabulated D call, TRBD1, remains unverified against the DNA. TRBV21-1 is annotated as a pseudogene. The CDR3 sequence is 16 residues long. CDR3 sequence reads: CASSSPGQGRTGELFF. DNA of the CDR3: TGTGCCAGCAGCTCACCGGGACAGGGAAGAACCGGGGAGCTGTTTTTT.

The chain is built from TRBV5-1 and TRBJ2-1, with unresolved D. Trimming left V 5 bases short and J 6 bases short, with 6 bases between. The CDR3 runs to 11 residues. Germline lookup yields CDR1 SGHRS and CDR2 YFSETQ. As DNA, the CDR3 is TGCGCCAGCAGTCTAGGCAATGAGCAGTTCTTC. Its translation is CASSLGNEQFF.